One T cell receptor (beta chain) is described in this entry. Clones were read by immunoSEQ multiplex PCR, and TCRdb kept only the in-frame ones, dropping some. The table has some 190,000 clones, 80% seen once. These data belong to a study of blood T cell repertoires in COVID-19. About the study: From the United States, Italy and Spain came samples of acute and convalescent COVID-19.

CDR1 SEHNR and CDR2 FQNEAQ come from the germline V gene (reference sequence). Trimming took 4 bases from V and 0 from J, leaving 6 bases between them. This CDR3 comprises 13 residues. The study recruited people aged roughly 18 to 100 years across some 23 US areas. The chain employs TRBV7-9 and TRBJ1-2; D ambiguous. Sequencing was performed on PBMCs or T cells enriched from blood (not recorded which). The TCR originated in a man in his 60s who had been exposed to COVID-19. DNA of the CDR3: TGTGCCAGCAGCTCAGTATCTAACTATGGCTACACCTTC. It specifies CASSSVSNYGYTF.